This TCR beta chain appears in the sequencing data of a study of patients and donors after allogeneic stem cell transplantation. TCRdb ran MiXCR on the RT-PCR reads and lists one entry per CDR3 protein. The sample lists around 200,000 distinct CDR3 sequences, about 37% seen once, with around 10% in the top ten. In its sample, this clonotype was seen a few times. This CDR3 comprises 15 residues. The trim removed 6 bases at V and 4 bases at J, leaving 4 bases unmatched. Specimen: blood, either unsorted or a sorted T cell fraction (not recorded which). The chain combines TRBV12-3 or TRBV12-4 with TRBJ2-1; 12 positions agree with TRBD2. The origin of this receptor is a human donor who was either an allogeneic HSCT recipient or a stem cell or donor lymphocyte infusion donor (not recorded which). It is not recorded whose cells these are; they may come from a transplant donor. This CDR3 is CASRTGTSGYNEQFF. The CDR3 DNA follows: TGTGCCAGCAGAACCGGGACTAGCGGGTACAATGAGCAGTTCTTC.